This T cell receptor (beta chain) was profiled in a study of CD8 T cells in Susac syndrome. This clonotype appeared once. Reverse transcription used roughly 0.5 to 1 ug RNA and random hexamers. The amplification used immunoSEQ multiplex PCR on TCR beta CDR3; it spanned 54 Vbeta and 13 Jbeta. MiXCR, applied by TCRdb to the immunoSEQ multiplex PCR reads, yields one record per CDR3 protein. The table lists around 170,000 distinct CDR3 sequences, around 92% of them singletons. There are 12 residues in the CDR3. Looked up from germline, CDR1 is MNHEY and CDR2 is SMNVEV (reference sequence). Trimming took off 2 bases at V and 6 bases at J, with 5 bases between the two ends. The control group consisted of healthy donors matched for age and sex.

This TCR came from a human donor in good health. Specimen: CD4+ T cells from PBMCs. The chain employs TRBV27 and TRBJ2-1; D gene uncertain. CDR3 DNA: TGTGCCAGCAGTTTACGCGCCAATGAGCAGTTCTTC. This translates into CASSLRANEQFF.